This paragraph reports one T cell receptor beta chain. Participants reported their clinical history, and cohort assignment relied on those reports. Donors in Cohort 3 who had recovered were those with two negative PCRs, healthcare professional clearance, or resolution of their symptoms. This sample was taken from a study of blood T cell repertoires in COVID-19. Data came from immunoSEQ multiplex PCR; TCRdb stores just in-frame clones and leaves some out. This sample has about 160,000 clones; 80% occur once, and the top ten carry approximately 3.6%. This clonotype originated in a woman aged 55-69 years who had recovered from COVID-19. Sequenced input: PBMCs or T cells enriched from blood (not recorded which).

The DNA of the CDR3 is TGTGCCAGCAGTTTAAACCCAGGGTACGAGCAGTACTTC. Protein product: CASSLNPGYEQYF. The chain has TRBV12-3 or TRBV12-4 and TRBJ2-7; D may be TRBD1 (5 bases). This CDR3 has 13 amino acids. The germline V and J ends were trimmed by 2 bases and 4 bases, with 9 bases remaining between them.